This is a list of T cell receptor beta chains from one sample in a study of tumor-infiltrating lymphocytes in localized non-small cell lung cancer. The data were produced by immunoSEQ multiplex PCR, yet TCRdb's version contains in-frame clones alone and is incomplete. Of roughly 12,000 clones in the sample, 70% to 90% were seen once. The specimen sequenced was uninvolved lung tissue not adjacent to the tumor. These receptors all stem from a human donor with non-small cell lung cancer. CDR3s include the opening cysteine and the closing phenylalanine or tryptophan. The D gene is left open where the match is weak. Clone size is stated in some rows and not others, as once, few, many or a class when expanded.

j_gene | abundance | v_gene | d_gene | CDR3aa | CDR3nt
TRBJ2-5 | - | TRBV6-1 | - | CASSSGFKGTQYF | TGTGCCAGCAGCTCGGGATTCAAGGGGACCCAGTACTTC
TRBJ1-6 | - | TRBV19 | - | CASSIDRENSPLHF | TGTGCCAGTAGTATAGACAGGGAAAATTCACCCCTCCACTTT
TRBJ2-7 | once | TRBV6-1 | TRBD2 | CASSEALAGGLIYAYEQYF | TGTGCCAGCAGTGAAGCCCTTGCGGGGGGGCTAATTTACGCCTACGAGCAGTACTTC
TRBJ1-2 | - | TRBV5-1 | TRBD1 | CASKTWTGLLNYGYTF | TGCGCCAGTAAGACCTGGACAGGGCTTCTAAACTATGGCTACACCTTC
TRBJ1-1 | - | TRBV7-9 | TRBD1 | CASSLGRGTGYYTEAFF | TGTGCCAGCAGCTTAGGCAGAGGGACAGGGTATTACACTGAAGCTTTCTTT
TRBJ1-5 | - | TRBV6-5 | - | CASRARGDSNQPQHF | TGTGCCAGCAGGGCTCGGGGGGATAGCAATCAGCCCCAGCATTTT
TRBJ2-2 | - | TRBV6-1 | - | CASMGLYSTGELFF | TGTGCCAGCATGGGGCTATACTCCACCGGGGAGCTGTTTTTT
TRBJ2-1 | once | TRBV27 | - | CASRRLRSGSYNEQFF | TGTGCCAGCAGACGCCTCAGAAGCGGTTCTTACAATGAGCAGTTCTTC
TRBJ2-6 | - | TRBV11-2 | - | CASSEEGTWGANVLTF | TGTGCCAGCAGCGAAGAGGGAACGTGGGGGGCCAACGTCCTGACTTTC
TRBJ2-1 | - | TRBV29-1 | TRBD2 | CSVDRPGGPFLYNEQFF | TGCAGCGTTGACAGACCGGGGGGGCCGTTTCTTTACAATGAGCAGTTCTTC
TRBJ1-4 | - | TRBV7-6 | TRBD1 | CASSTPGGAGEKLFF | TGTGCCAGCAGCACCCCAGGGGGCGCGGGTGAAAAACTGTTTTTT
TRBJ1-6 | few | TRBV19 | TRBD1 | CASSIEWTGSSPLHF | TGTGCCAGTAGTATAGAATGGACAGGTAGTTCACCCCTCCACTTT
TRBJ1-2 | - | TRBV2 | - | CASNQVALYGYTF | TGTGCCAGCAACCAAGTCGCACTCTATGGCTACACCTTC
TRBJ1-6 | - | TRBV4-1 | TRBD1 | CASSRRQGDSPLHF | TGCGCCAGCAGCAGACGACAGGGAGATTCACCCCTCCACTTT
TRBJ1-3 | - | TRBV5-1 | - | CASSLNPGGQGNTIYF | TGCGCCAGCAGCTTGAATCCAGGAGGGCAAGGAAACACCATATATTTT